This section outlines one TCR beta chain sequence together with its context. PCR employed 60 Vbeta and 13 Jbeta primers. The protocol was immunoSEQ multiplex PCR, while the TCRdb copy is restricted to in-frame clones and leaves out a portion. The sample records some 150,000 clones, approximately 80% being singletons. Germline loops: CDR1 ENHRY, CDR2 SYGVKD. The CDR3 extends over 14 amino acids. The V end was cut by 8 bases, the J end by 1 base, with 11 bases between. This specimen comes from a study of cytomegalovirus exposure and HLA in healthy donors. Sequenced input: PBMCs. The chain has TRBV10-3 and TRBJ2-2; possibly TRBD2 for D (6 bases). This receptor was obtained from a woman between 45 and 65 years old in good health and CMV-seronegative. The CDR3 DNA sequence: TGTGCCATCCGGGACTCGATGAACACCGGGGAGCTGTTTTTT. Translated, it gives CAIRDSMNTGELFF.